The entry below describes one T cell receptor (beta chain). Its antigen is not identified. The entry originates in a study of CD4+ T cells in melanoma. Overall study findings and caveats: Reportedly, melanoma neoantigen-specific CD4+ T cells showed varied differentiation states. A reported correlation linked neoantigen-specific CD4+ T cells to CD8+, macrophage and B cell function.

V lost 6 bases to trimming and J lost 4 bases, with 11 bases between them. Germline V gene data show CDR1 as LNHDA and CDR2 as SQIVND (reference sequence). This CDR3 is built from 13 residues. Method: immunoSEQ multiplex PCR; TCRdb's copy keeps in-frame clones and lacks some. Of roughly 150,000 clones listed, around 90% were seen once; the top ten hold about 1.5%. The genes are TRBV19 and TRBJ2-3, with D uncertain. The sequence derives from a human donor with melanoma. The CDR3 region is CASSLQSPDTQYF. CDR3 sequence (DNA): TGTGCCAGTAGCCTCCAAAGCCCAGATACGCAGTATTTT.